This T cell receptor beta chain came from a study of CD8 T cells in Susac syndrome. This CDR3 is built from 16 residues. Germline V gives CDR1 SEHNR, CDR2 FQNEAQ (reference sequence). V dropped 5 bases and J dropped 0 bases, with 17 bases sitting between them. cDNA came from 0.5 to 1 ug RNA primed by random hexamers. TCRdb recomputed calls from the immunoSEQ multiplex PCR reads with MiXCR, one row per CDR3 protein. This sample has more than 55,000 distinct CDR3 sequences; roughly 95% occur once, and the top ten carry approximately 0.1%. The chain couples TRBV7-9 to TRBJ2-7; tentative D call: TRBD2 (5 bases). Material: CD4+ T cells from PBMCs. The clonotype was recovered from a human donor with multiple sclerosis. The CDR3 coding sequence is TGTGCCAGCAGCCCAGCCGGGAACCCTTACTCCTACGAGCAGTACTTC. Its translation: CASSPAGNPYSYEQYF.